This entry lists 6 T cell receptor beta chains sequenced from one sample in a study of shared clonotypes between healthy human individuals (dated by TCRdb to the early 2020s). The library was generated by the immunoSEQ multiplex PCR assay. The table was pulled from immuneACCESS by TCRdb, which kept in-frame rearrangements only. Such tables lose some clones; where checked, under half of the loss comes from unresolved V genes, and the rest has no known cause. The sample table contains some 2,500,000 clones; only one count was recorded for roughly 93% of them. The ten largest clones add up to about 0.38% of the sample. The sequencing input was naive CD4+ T cells from PBMCs. In the paper's terms, the cell subset or site label means: CD45RA+ positively selected. The receptors here all came from a man aged 18 to 29 in good health. Some clones in this sample may be carry-over from other donors' samples.

V and J are TRBV19 and TRBJ1-5; a possible D gene is TRBD1 (5 bases). The CDR3 is made up of 14 amino acids. V lost 3 bases to trimming and J lost 4 bases, with 10 bases between them. Germline V lookup: CDR1 LNHDA, CDR2 SQIVND (reference sequence). The CDR3 coding sequence is TGTGCCAGTAGTATTTTACGGGGGAATCAGCCCCAGCATTTT. Residues: CASSILRGNQPQHF.

This clone was seen once. J is TRBJ2-2 and V is TRBV7-3; 9 positions agree with TRBD1. There are 15 residues in the CDR3. The trim removed 4 bases at V and 7 bases at J, leaving 7 bases unmatched. Germline values: CDR1 SGHTA, CDR2 FQGTGA. The CDR3 DNA follows: TGTGCCAGCAGCTCCCGGGACAGGGCGATCGGGGAGCTGTTTTTT. Amino acids: CASSSRDRAIGELFF.

Note on this clone: The sample contains more than one DNA sequence encoding this CDR3. V is TRBV5-1 and J is TRBJ2-1; D gene unclear. Germline values: CDR1 SGHRS, CDR2 YFSETQ. This CDR3 contains 15 residues. The V and J ends lost 0 bases and 0 bases respectively, with 7 bases between them. CDR3 in DNA: TGCGCCAGCAGCTTGGAGCTCAGCTCCTACAATGAGCAGTTCTTC. It codes for CASSLELSSYNEQFF.

Points on this clone: This sample also contains other DNA sequences that code for the same CDR3. The V gene is TRBV6-5, the J gene TRBJ1-1, with D maybe TRBD1 (5 bases). V was trimmed by 6 bases and J by 1 base, leaving 9 bases between them. Germline V gives CDR1 MNHEY, CDR2 SVGAGI. This CDR3 spans 13 amino acids. This CDR3 is CASSRGGNTEAFF. CDR3 nucleotide sequence: TGTGCCAGCAGCCGGGGGGGGAACACTGAAGCTTTCTTT.

This clone was counted once. The chain combines TRBV28 with TRBJ1-6; the D is unclear. The V and J ends lost 6 bases and 5 bases respectively, with 14 bases between them. There are 15 residues in the CDR3. From germline, CDR1 is MDHEN and CDR2 SYDVKM. CDR3 region: CASSPGQLDNSPLHF. The CDR3 DNA reads TGTGCCAGCAGCCCTGGTCAGCTAGATAATTCACCCCTCCACTTT.

This sequence joins TRBV7-9 and TRBJ2-2; D remains ambiguous. The V gene's germline CDR1 is SEHNR and CDR2 FQNEAQ (reference sequence). The CDR3 extends over 15 amino acids. Trimming cost V 3 bases and J 0 bases, with 8 bases left between them. CDR3 in DNA: TGTGCCAGCAGCTTGTCGCCAGCGAACACCGGGGAGCTGTTTTTT. It is translated as CASSLSPANTGELFF.